The 20 T cell receptor beta chains below come from one sample, sequenced in a study of blood T cell repertoires in COVID-19. Method: immunoSEQ multiplex PCR; TCRdb's copy keeps in-frame clones and lacks some. The sample carries more than 150,000 clones, 80% to 90% recorded once. Sequences were obtained from peripheral blood. These receptor sequences come from a man aged 55 to 70 with acute or convalescent COVID-19.

The V gene is TRBV20-1, the J gene TRBJ1-1; D is perhaps TRBD1 (5 bases). CDR1 and CDR2 from the germline V gene are DFQATT and SNEGSKA (reference sequence). The CDR3 length is 11 residues. Trimming pared 6 bases from V and 5 bases from J, leaving 10 bases between. The CDR3 region is CSAQGETEAFF. CDR3 bases: TGCAGTGCCCAGGGTGAAACTGAAGCTTTCTTT.

The chain recombines TRBV6-5 with TRBJ2-7, with TRBD2 as a possible D gene (6 bases). Germline-derived CDR1 and CDR2 are MNHEY and SVGAGI. CDR3 length: 13 amino acids. Trimming left V 7 bases short and J 4 bases short, with 14 bases between. CDR3 in amino acids: CASTLGLLYEQYF. For the CDR3, the DNA is TGTGCCAGCACCCTGGGACTGCTTTACGAGCAGTACTTC.

The chain uses TRBV15 and TRBJ1-1; possible D gene TRBD1, 5 bases. Germline V gene lookup returns CDR1 LNHNV and CDR2 YYDKDF (reference sequence). The CDR3 runs to 12 residues. The germline V and J ends were trimmed by 5 bases and 10 bases, with 14 bases remaining between them. CDR3: CATSGGWTTAFF. The CDR3 nucleotides are TGTGCCACCAGCGGGGGGTGGACAACAGCTTTCTTT.

The chain joins TRBV19 to TRBJ2-1; 10 bases align to TRBD2. The CDR3 sequence is 16 residues long. The J segment lost 3 bases and the V segment lost 6 bases, leaving 8 bases of the junction unmatched. Germline CDR1 is LNHDA and CDR2 is SQIVND (reference sequence). CDR3 protein: CASRRQLAGLYNEQFF. The CDR3 coding sequence is TGTGCCAGTAGAAGACAACTAGCGGGACTCTACAATGAGCAGTTCTTC.

The rearrangement joins TRBV7-8 to TRBJ1-5, with 9 bases matching TRBD1. The CDR3 is made up of 16 amino acids. From germline, CDR1 is SGHVS and CDR2 FQNEAQ. The J segment lost 7 bases and the V segment lost 5 bases, leaving 12 bases of the junction unmatched. Here the CDR3 reads CASSALQGAANQPQHF. The CDR3 nucleotides read TGTGCCAGCAGCGCATTACAGGGGGCAGCGAACCAGCCCCAGCATTTT.

The chain carries TRBV11-1 and TRBJ1-1; tentative D call: TRBD1 (5 bases). The germline V gene has CDR1 SGHAT and CDR2 FQDESV (reference sequence). Trimming removed 6 bases at V and 1 base at J, with 15 bases between. This CDR3 is 15 amino acids long. The CDR3 nucleotides are TGTGCCAGCAGGGATAGTCAGGGCGCGAACACTGAAGCTTTCTTT. Protein sequence: CASRDSQGANTEAFF.

Regarding this clone: Relative to the germline gene, one junction end is altered; a read error may explain this. This rearrangement joins TRBV25-1 to TRBJ1-2; D may be TRBD1 (6 bases). This CDR3 is built from 13 residues. Per the germline V gene, CDR1 is MGHDK and CDR2 is SYGVNS. The CDR3 region is CASSGTGTRSKDF. DNA of the CDR3: TGTGCCAGCAGTGGGACCGGGACACGGTCGAAGGACTTC.

The chain combines TRBV28 with TRBJ1-3; D gene unclear. The germline CDR1 and CDR2 sequences are MDHEN and SYDVKM. Trimming removed 4 bases at V and 0 bases at J, with 7 bases between. This CDR3 spans 14 amino acids. The CDR3 DNA reads TGTGCCAGCAGTTCGACATTCTCTGGAAACACCATATATTTT. Translation gives CASSSTFSGNTIYF.

The genes are TRBV7-9 and TRBJ2-2; 7 nucleotides align to TRBD2. This CDR3 is built from 15 residues. Germline CDR1 and CDR2: SEHNR and FQNEAQ (reference sequence). The ends lost 2 bases at V and 6 bases at J; junction bases unmatched: 6. The CDR3 DNA is TGTGCCAGCAGCTTAACGGGAGGAGGGGCCGGGGAGCTGTTTTTT. Translating it yields CASSLTGGGAGELFF.

This clone was seen a few times. The chain couples TRBV18 to TRBJ2-2; no clear D gene. This CDR3 contains 12 residues. Trimming removed 5 bases at V and 7 bases at J, with 8 bases between. CDR1 and CDR2 from the germline V gene are KGHSH and LQKENI. CDR3 DNA sequence: TGTGCCAGCTCAGCCGAGCACGGGGAGCTGTTTTTT. This translates into CASSAEHGELFF.

The rearrangement uses TRBV15 and TRBJ2-6, with TRBD1 matching over 9 bases. Germline CDR1 reads LNHNV; CDR2 reads YYDKDF (reference sequence). This CDR3 region has 19 residues. V was clipped by 2 bases and J by 1 base; unmatched bases: 9. The CDR3 bases are TGTGCCACCAGCAGACCCCTGACAGGGGGAGTATCTGGGGCCAACGTCCTGACTTTC. Translating it yields CATSRPLTGGVSGANVLTF.

This clone was seen a single time. This chain links TRBV25-1 with TRBJ1-2; perhaps TRBD1 as D (5 bases). CDR3 length equals 14 residues. Germline V gives CDR1 MGHDK, CDR2 SYGVNS. The ends were cut back, 5 bases at V and 0 bases at J, with 10 bases in the middle. The CDR3 DNA is TGTGCCAGCAGTAACCCAGGGACTAACTATGGCTACACCTTC. Translation gives CASSNPGTNYGYTF.

The V call is TRBV6-5, the J call TRBJ1-1, with D uncertain. Germline V CDR1 and CDR2: MNHEY, SVGAGI. V gave up 7 bases and J gave up 4 bases, with 10 bases separating them. The CDR3 totals 12 residues. The CDR3 bases are TGTGCCAGCAATCCGGGTGGCACTGAAGCTTTCTTT. Translated, it gives CASNPGGTEAFF.

V and J are TRBV5-1 and TRBJ1-4, with 9 bases fitting TRBD1. Germline V gene lookup returns CDR1 SGHRS and CDR2 YFSETQ. This CDR3 comprises 16 residues. The V gene end was trimmed by 0 bases and the J gene end by 7 bases; junction bases not matched to a gene: 7. CDR3 nucleotides: TGCGCCAGCAGCTTGGGGGCGACAGGGGGAGTTGAAAAACTGTTTTTT. Its translation is CASSLGATGGVEKLFF.

J is TRBJ1-5 and V is TRBV27, with TRBD1 as a possible D gene (5 bases). Germline CDR1 reads MNHEY; CDR2 reads SMNVEV (reference sequence). The CDR3 sequence is 14 residues long. V lost 3 bases to trimming and J lost 1 base, with 7 bases between them. CDR3 in DNA: TGTGCCAGCAGTTTGAAGGGGAGCAATCAGCCCCAGCATTTT. It specifies CASSLKGSNQPQHF.

The chain uses TRBV7-9 and TRBJ2-7; 8 positions match TRBD1. This CDR3 is built from 15 residues. Germline V gene data show CDR1 as SEHNR and CDR2 as FQNEAQ (reference sequence). V was pared by 2 bases and J by 6 bases, with 9 bases of the junction left unmatched. The DNA for the CDR3 is TGTGCCAGCAGCTTACTACCCGGACAGGGACGCGAGCAGTACTTC. It translates to CASSLLPGQGREQYF.

V and J are TRBV11-2 and TRBJ1-3; 8 bases align to TRBD1. Germline values: CDR1 SGHAT, CDR2 FQNNGV. This CDR3 comprises 15 residues. Unmatched junction bases numbered 3, after V lost 4 bases and J lost 1 base. CDR3 DNA: TGTGCCAGCAGCTCCCGACAGGGGTCTGGAAACACCATATATTTT. Protein sequence: CASSSRQGSGNTIYF.

This clone appeared a few times. The V and J genes are TRBV10-2 and TRBJ2-1; 8 bases agree with TRBD2. This CDR3 is built from 15 residues. Looked up from germline, CDR1 is WSHSY and CDR2 is SAAADI. V gave up 5 bases and J gave up 4 bases; unmatched junction bases: 7. The CDR3 reads CASSPTSAEYNEQFF. The CDR3 bases are TGCGCCAGCAGTCCGACTAGCGCTGAATACAATGAGCAGTTCTTC.

This chain connects TRBV5-6 to TRBJ2-2; TRBD2 matches at 8 bases. CDR1 is SGHDT and CDR2 is YYEEEE in the germline V gene. This CDR3 comprises 15 residues. V was clipped by 4 bases and J by 1 base; unmatched bases: 3. For the CDR3, the DNA is TGTGCCAGCAGCCCGGGACTAGTGAACACCGGGGAGCTGTTTTTT. Protein sequence: CASSPGLVNTGELFF.

The chain joins TRBV5-1 to TRBJ2-5, with TRBD1 matching over 10 bases. From germline, CDR1 is SGHRS and CDR2 YFSETQ. Trimming cost V 2 bases and J 2 bases; bases outside gene matches: 15. This CDR3 has 19 residues. The CDR3 DNA reads TGCGCCAGCAGCTTACGGACGACAGGGGGCGCATCTCCTCAAGAGACCCAGTACTTC. Translation gives CASSLRTTGGASPQETQYF.